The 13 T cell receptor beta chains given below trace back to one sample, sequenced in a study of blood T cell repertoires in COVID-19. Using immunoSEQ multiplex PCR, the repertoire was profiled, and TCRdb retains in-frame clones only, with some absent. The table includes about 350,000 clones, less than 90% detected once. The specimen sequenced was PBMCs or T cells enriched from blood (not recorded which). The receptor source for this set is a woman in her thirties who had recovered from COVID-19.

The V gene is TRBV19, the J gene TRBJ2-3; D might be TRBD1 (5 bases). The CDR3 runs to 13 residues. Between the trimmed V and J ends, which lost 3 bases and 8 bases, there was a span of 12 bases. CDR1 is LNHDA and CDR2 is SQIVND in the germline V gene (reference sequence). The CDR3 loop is CASSIPNRGTQYF. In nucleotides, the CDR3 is TGTGCCAGTAGTATCCCGAATAGGGGTACGCAGTATTTT.

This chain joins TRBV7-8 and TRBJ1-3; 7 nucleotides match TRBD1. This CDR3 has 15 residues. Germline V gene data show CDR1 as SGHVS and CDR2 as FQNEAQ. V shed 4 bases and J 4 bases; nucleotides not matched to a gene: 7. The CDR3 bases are TGTGCCAGCAGCTCCGGGACAGCGTACGGAAACACCATATATTTT. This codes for CASSSGTAYGNTIYF.

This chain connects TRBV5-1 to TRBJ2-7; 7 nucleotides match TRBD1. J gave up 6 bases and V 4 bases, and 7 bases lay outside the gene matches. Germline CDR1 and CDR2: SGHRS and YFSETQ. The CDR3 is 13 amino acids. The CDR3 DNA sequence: TGCGCCAGCAGCCTCGGGACAGAGGCCGAGCAGTACTTC. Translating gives CASSLGTEAEQYF.

The CDR3 sequence is CASSPRVDYGYTF. For the CDR3, the DNA is TGTGCCAGCAGCCCCCGGGTTGACTATGGCTACACCTTC. This chain uses TRBV7-9 with TRBJ1-2; D uncertain. Germline V gives CDR1 SEHNR, CDR2 FQNEAQ (reference sequence). Trimming left V 5 bases short and J 3 bases short, with 10 bases between. The CDR3 consists of 13 residues.

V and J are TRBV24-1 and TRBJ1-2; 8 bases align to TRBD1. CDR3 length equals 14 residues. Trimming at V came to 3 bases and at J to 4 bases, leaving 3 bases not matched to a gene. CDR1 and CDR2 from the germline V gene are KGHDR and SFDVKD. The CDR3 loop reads CATSDVDRAYGYTF. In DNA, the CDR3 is TGTGCCACCAGTGATGTGGACAGGGCCTATGGCTACACCTTC.

The CDR3 region has the DNA TGTGCCACCCGGGCTAGCGGGGCCTCGGGGGAGCAGTACTTC. Protein product: CATRASGASGEQYF. The rearrangement joins TRBV27 to TRBJ2-7, with 9 bases identical to TRBD2. The germline CDR1 and CDR2 sequences are MNHEY and SMNVEV (reference sequence). The ends lost 10 bases at V and 7 bases at J; junction bases unmatched: 14. This CDR3 spans 14 amino acids.

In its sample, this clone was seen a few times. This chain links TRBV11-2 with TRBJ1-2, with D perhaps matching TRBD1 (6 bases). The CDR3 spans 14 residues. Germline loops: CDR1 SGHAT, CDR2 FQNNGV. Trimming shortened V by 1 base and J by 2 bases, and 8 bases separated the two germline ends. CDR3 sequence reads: CASSLGQDNYGYTF. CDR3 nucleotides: TGTGCCAGCAGCTTAGGACAGGACAACTATGGCTACACCTTC.

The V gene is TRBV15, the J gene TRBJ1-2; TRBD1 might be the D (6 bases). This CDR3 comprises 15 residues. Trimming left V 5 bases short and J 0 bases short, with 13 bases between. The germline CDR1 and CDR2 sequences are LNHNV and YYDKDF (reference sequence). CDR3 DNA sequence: TGTGCCACCAGCGCAGACAGGAGTTCTAACTATGGCTACACCTTC. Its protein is CATSADRSSNYGYTF. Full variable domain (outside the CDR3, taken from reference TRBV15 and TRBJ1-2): DAMVIQNPRYQVTQFGKPVTLSCSQTLNHNVMYWYQQKSSQAPKLLFHYYDKDFNNEADTPDNFQSRRPNTSFCFLDIRSPGLGDTAMYLCATSADRSSNYGYTFGSGTRLTVV.

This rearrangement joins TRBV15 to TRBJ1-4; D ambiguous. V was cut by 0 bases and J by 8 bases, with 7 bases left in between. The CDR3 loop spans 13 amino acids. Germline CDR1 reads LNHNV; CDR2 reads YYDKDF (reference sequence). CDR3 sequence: CATSRDPREKLFF. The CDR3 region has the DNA TGTGCCACCAGCAGAGATCCGAGGGAAAAACTGTTTTTT.

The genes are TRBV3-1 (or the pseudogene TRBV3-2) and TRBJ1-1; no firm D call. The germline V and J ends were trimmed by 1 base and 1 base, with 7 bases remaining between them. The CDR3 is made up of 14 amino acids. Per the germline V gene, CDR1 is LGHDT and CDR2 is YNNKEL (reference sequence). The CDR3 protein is CASSQGGTNTEAFF. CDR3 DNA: TGTGCCAGCAGCCAAGGTGGCACGAACACTGAAGCTTTCTTT.

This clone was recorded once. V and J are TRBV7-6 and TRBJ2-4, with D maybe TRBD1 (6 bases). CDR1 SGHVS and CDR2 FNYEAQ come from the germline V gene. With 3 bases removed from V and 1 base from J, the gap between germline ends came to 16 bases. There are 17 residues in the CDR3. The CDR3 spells CASSLGALRGAKNIQYF. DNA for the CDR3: TGTGCCAGCAGCTTGGGGGCCTTACGGGGTGCCAAAAACATTCAGTACTTC.

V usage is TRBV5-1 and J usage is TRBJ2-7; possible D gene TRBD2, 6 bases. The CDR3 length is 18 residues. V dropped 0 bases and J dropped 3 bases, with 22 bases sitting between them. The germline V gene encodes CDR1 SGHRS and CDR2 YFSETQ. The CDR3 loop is CASSLGLAGLAKNYEQYF. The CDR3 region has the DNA TGCGCCAGCAGCTTGGGGCTGGCTGGGCTAGCGAAAAACTACGAGCAGTACTTC.

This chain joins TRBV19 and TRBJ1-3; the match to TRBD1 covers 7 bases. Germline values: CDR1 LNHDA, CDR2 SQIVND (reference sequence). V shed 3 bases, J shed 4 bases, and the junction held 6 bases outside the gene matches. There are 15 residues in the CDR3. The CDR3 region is CASSMFGDRGNTIYF. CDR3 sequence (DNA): TGTGCCAGTAGTATGTTCGGGGACAGAGGAAACACCATATATTTT.